Listed below are T cell receptor beta chains from one sample, sequenced in a study of blood T cell repertoires in COVID-19. Profiling relied on immunoSEQ multiplex PCR, and the TCRdb table lists in-frame clones only, not all of them. The data hold 300,000 to 450,000 clones, with more than 80% observed a single time. Sequenced: peripheral blood. Receptor source: a woman in her twenties or thirties with COVID-19, enrolled during active disease. Each CDR3 is given with its conserved first and last residue. A D gene is named only where the DNA matches it firmly. Expanded clones are given a class, and other clones once, few, many or no size at all.

CASSLEAPPNTEAFF	TGCGCCAGCAGCTTGGAAGCACCCCCGAACACTGAAGCTTTCTTT	15	.	TRBJ1-1	.	TRBV5-1
CASSISGGASYNEQFF	TGTGCCAGCAGCATTAGCGGGGGGGCTTCCTACAATGAGCAGTTCTTC	16	TRBD2	TRBJ2-1	.	TRBV9
CASSYPGLAGDHEQFF	TGTGCCAGCAGTTACCCCGGACTAGCGGGAGATCATGAGCAGTTCTTC	16	TRBD2	TRBJ2-1	.	TRBV6-5
CATSGSYNSPLHF	TGTGCCACGTCGGGCTCCTATAATTCACCCCTCCACTTT	13	.	TRBJ1-6	few	TRBV15
CASSKTRDKVTGELFF	TGTGCCAGCAGTAAAACCCGGGACAAAGTCACCGGGGAGCTGTTTTTT	16	.	TRBJ2-2	.	TRBV25-1
CASGRELTDTQYF	TGTGCCAGCGGGAGGGAACTAACAGATACGCAGTATTTT	13	TRBD2	TRBJ2-3	.	TRBV2
CASSPRGEYNSPLHF	TGTGCCAGCAGTCCCCGCGGGGAATATAATTCACCCCTCCACTTT	15	.	TRBJ1-6	.	TRBV28
CASSPQTGAVLSPLHF	TGTGCCAGTAGTCCACAGACAGGGGCTGTGTTATCACCCCTCCACTTT	16	TRBD1	TRBJ1-6	.	TRBV19
CASSKEGYGTDTQYF	TGTGCCAGCAGTAAGGAGGGTTATGGGACAGATACGCAGTATTTT	15	.	TRBJ2-3	.	TRBV6-5
CSVGEGQGRQPQHF	TGCAGCGTTGGAGAGGGACAGGGGAGGCAGCCCCAGCATTTT	14	TRBD1	TRBJ1-5	.	TRBV29-1
CASSYSTGPEAFF	TGTGCCAGCAGTTACTCGACAGGGCCTGAAGCTTTCTTT	13	TRBD1	TRBJ1-1	once	TRBV6-2/TRBV6-3
CASRDPLSAGEYNEQFF	TGTGCCAGCAGGGACCCCCTTTCAGCGGGGGAATACAATGAGCAGTTCTTC	17	TRBD2	TRBJ2-1	.	TRBV7-8
CASSLQGGDQPQHF	TGCGCCAGCAGTCTCCAGGGAGGGGATCAGCCCCAGCATTTT	14	.	TRBJ1-5	once	TRBV10-2
CASSRTANTEAFF	TGCGCCAGCAGTAGGACAGCTAACACTGAAGCTTTCTTT	13	.	TRBJ1-1	.	TRBV10-2
CASSIDTPGGPKDTQYF	TGTGCCAGTAGTATAGATACGCCGGGGGGGCCGAAAGATACGCAGTATTTT	17	TRBD2	TRBJ2-3	once	TRBV19
CASSHGQATDTQYF	TGTGCCAGCAGCCATGGACAGGCCACAGATACGCAGTATTTT	14	TRBD1	TRBJ2-3	.	TRBV3-1/TRBV3-2
CASSFAGTGSYEQYF	TGTGCCAGCAGTTTTGCCGGGACAGGGTCCTACGAGCAGTACTTC	15	TRBD1	TRBJ2-7	.	TRBV28
CASSRAGASSRNTEAFF	TGTGCCAGCAGTCGGGCGGGGGCCAGTTCCCGGAACACTGAAGCTTTCTTT	17	.	TRBJ1-1	.	TRBV6-6
CASSIGQGHSSGNTIYF	TGTGCCAGCTCGATTGGACAGGGTCATAGCTCTGGAAACACCATATATTTT	17	TRBD1	TRBJ1-3	.	TRBV18
CASSYGGPFYEQYF	TGTGCCAGCAGTTACGGCGGTCCCTTCTACGAGCAGTACTTC	14	.	TRBJ2-7	.	TRBV6-5
CASSDGHNTGELFF	TGTGCCAGCAGTGACGGACACAACACCGGGGAGCTGTTTTTT	14	.	TRBJ2-2	.	TRBV25-1
CASSLELLNRNEQFF	TGCGCCAGCAGCTTGGAACTCCTGAACCGAAATGAGCAGTTCTTC	15	.	TRBJ2-1	.	TRBV5-1
CAAGRIETQYF	TGTGCCGCGGGGCGAATAGAGACCCAGTACTTC	11	.	TRBJ2-5	.	TRBV6-5